This is a list of T cell receptor beta chains from one sample in a study of blood T cell repertoires in COVID-19. Method: immunoSEQ multiplex PCR; TCRdb's copy keeps in-frame clones and lacks some. The sample includes approximately 170,000 clones, less than 90% of them seen just once. Material: peripheral blood. The receptors originated from a woman in her 70s with acute or convalescent COVID-19. Both conserved end residues are part of each CDR3. Expanded clones get a size class; other rows say once, few or many, or leave the size out.

size	J	V	CDR3
NA	TRBJ2-7	TRBV28	CASSMKSGRASYEQYF
few	TRBJ2-2	TRBV7-9	CASSLERDTGELFF
NA	TRBJ2-5	TRBV18	CASSPFLPRFVAGSRYDQETQYF
NA	TRBJ2-5	TRBV28	CASSDRGRETQYF
NA	TRBJ1-5	TRBV7-2	CASSLGPPQGASNQPQHF
NA	TRBJ2-7	TRBV2	CASSEGGAQQYF
NA	TRBJ1-5	TRBV7-8	CASSLVGNQPQHF
NA	TRBJ2-1	TRBV12-5	CASGLGALAGADNEQFF
NA	TRBJ1-4	TRBV6-5	CASNGGVYEKLFF
once	TRBJ2-1	TRBV5-1	CASSSTSLDEQFF
few	TRBJ1-4	TRBV30	CAWNGQGGEKLFF